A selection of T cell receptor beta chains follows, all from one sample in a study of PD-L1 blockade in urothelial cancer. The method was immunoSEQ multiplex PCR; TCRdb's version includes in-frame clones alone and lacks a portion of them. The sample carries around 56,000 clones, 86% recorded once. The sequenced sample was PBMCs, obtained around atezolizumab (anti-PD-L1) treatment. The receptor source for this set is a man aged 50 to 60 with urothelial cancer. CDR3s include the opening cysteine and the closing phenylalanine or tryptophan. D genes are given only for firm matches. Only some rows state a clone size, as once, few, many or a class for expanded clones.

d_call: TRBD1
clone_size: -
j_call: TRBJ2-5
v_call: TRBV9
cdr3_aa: CASSVHGTGSGTQYF
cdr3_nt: TGTGCCAGCAGCGTACACGGGACAGGGTCGGGGACCCAGTACTTC

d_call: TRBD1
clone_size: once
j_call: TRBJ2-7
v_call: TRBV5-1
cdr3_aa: CASEETGGGLHEQYF
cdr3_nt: TGCGCCAGCGAAGAAACAGGGGGCGGCCTCCACGAGCAGTACTTC

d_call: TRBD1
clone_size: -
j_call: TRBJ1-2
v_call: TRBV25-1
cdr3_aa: CASTRGYGYTF
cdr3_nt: TGTGCCAGCACCAGGGGGTATGGCTACACCTTC

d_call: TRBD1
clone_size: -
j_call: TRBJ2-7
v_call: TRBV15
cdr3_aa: CATTRIGGAHTDEQYF
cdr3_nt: TGTGCCACCACCCGGATAGGGGGCGCCCATACCGACGAGCAGTACTTC

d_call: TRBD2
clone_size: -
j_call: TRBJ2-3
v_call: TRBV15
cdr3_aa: CATSRASGRASSTDTQYF
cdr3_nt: TGTGCCACCAGCAGGGCTAGCGGGAGGGCCTCGAGCACAGATACGCAGTATTTT

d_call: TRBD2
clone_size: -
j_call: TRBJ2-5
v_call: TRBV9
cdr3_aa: CASSVVSGASAETQYF
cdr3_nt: TGTGCCAGCAGCGTAGTTAGCGGGGCCTCGGCGGAGACCCAGTACTTC

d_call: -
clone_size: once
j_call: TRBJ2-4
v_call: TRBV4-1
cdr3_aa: CASSLGHGENIQYF
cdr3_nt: TGCGCCAGCAGCCTGGGACATGGGGAAAACATTCAGTACTTC

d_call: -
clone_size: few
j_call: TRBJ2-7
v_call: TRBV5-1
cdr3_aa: CASSLGGGGAYEQYF
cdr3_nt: TGCGCCAGCAGCTTGGGGGGAGGGGGAGCCTACGAGCAGTACTTC

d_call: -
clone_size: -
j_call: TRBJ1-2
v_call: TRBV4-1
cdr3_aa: CASSQARDLGWRGYGYTF
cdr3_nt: TGCGCCAGCAGCCAAGCTCGGGACTTAGGATGGAGGGGCTATGGCTACACCTTC

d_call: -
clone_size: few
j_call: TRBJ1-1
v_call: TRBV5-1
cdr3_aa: CASSLALNTEAFF
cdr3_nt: TGCGCCAGCAGCTTGGCCTTAAACACTGAAGCTTTCTTT

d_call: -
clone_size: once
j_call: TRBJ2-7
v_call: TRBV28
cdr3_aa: CASSLYRRYSYEQYF
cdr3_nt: TGTGCCAGCAGTCTATATCGGAGATACTCCTACGAGCAGTACTTC

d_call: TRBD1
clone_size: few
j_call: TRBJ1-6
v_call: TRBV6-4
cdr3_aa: CASSENRGTNSPLHF
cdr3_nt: TGTGCCAGCAGTGAAAACAGGGGAACGAATTCACCCCTCCACTTT

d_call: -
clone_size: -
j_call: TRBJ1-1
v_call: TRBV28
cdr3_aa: CASSLSREAFF
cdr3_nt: TGTGCCAGCAGTTTGAGCCGTGAAGCTTTCTTT

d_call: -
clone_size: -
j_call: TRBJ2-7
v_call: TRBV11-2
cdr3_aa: CASSLGLGRGDSYEQYF
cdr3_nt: TGTGCCAGCAGCTTAGGTCTGGGCAGGGGCGACTCCTACGAGCAGTACTTC

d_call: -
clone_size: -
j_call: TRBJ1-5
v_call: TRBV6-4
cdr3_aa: CAQGQVSNQPQHF
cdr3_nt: TGTGCCCAGGGCCAGGTTAGCAATCAGCCCCAGCATTTT

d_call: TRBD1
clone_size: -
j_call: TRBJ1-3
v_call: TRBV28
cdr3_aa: CASSPGQEVSGNTIYF
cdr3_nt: TGTGCCAGCAGTCCCGGACAGGAGGTCTCTGGAAACACCATATATTTT

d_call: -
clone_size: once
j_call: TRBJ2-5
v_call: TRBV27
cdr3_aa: CASSAWGRGQETQYF
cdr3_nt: TGTGCCAGCAGCGCCTGGGGGCGCGGTCAAGAGACCCAGTACTTC

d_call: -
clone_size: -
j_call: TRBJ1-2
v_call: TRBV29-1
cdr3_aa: CSVGGPTGGYTF
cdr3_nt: TGCAGCGTTGGGGGGCCTACGGGTGGCTACACCTTC

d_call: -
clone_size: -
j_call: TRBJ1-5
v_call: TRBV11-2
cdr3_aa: CASSPTTGYSNQPQHF
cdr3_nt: TGTGCCAGCAGCCCCACGACGGGATATAGCAATCAGCCCCAGCATTTT

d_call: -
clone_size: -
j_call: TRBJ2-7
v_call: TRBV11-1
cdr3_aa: CASSLKLVDEQYF
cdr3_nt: TGTGCCAGCAGCTTAAAGCTAGTCGACGAGCAGTACTTC

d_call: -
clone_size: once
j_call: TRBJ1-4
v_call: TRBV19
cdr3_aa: CASNPGTLRGEKLFF
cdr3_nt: TGTGCCAGTAATCCCGGGACACTCAGAGGTGAAAAACTGTTTTTT

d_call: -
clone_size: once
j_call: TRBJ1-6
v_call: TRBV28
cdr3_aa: CASLDRSYNSPLHF
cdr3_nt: TGTGCCAGCCTAGACCGCTCCTATAATTCACCCCTCCACTTT

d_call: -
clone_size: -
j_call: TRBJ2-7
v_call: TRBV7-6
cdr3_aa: CSSGGPYEQYF
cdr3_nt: TGCAGCAGCGGAGGACCCTACGAGCAGTACTTC

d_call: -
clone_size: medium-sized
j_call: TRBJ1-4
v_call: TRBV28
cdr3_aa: CASRHVTNEKLFF
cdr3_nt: TGTGCCAGCAGACACGTCACTAATGAAAAACTGTTTTTT

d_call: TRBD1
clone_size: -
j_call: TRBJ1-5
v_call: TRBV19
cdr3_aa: CASRGQGNQPQHF
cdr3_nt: TGTGCCAGCAGGGGGCAGGGGAATCAGCCCCAGCATTTT

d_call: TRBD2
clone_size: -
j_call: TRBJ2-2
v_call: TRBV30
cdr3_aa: CAWRVTREYLAGELFF
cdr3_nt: TGTGCCTGGAGGGTGACGCGGGAGTATCTCGCCGGGGAGCTGTTTTTT

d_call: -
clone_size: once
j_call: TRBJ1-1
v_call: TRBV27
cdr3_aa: CASSLMGGRPTEAFF
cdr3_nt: TGTGCCAGCAGTTTAATGGGGGGGCGGCCGACTGAAGCTTTCTTT

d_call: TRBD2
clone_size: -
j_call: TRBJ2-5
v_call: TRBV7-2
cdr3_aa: CASKGLAGETQYF
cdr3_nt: TGTGCCAGCAAGGGACTAGCGGGAGAGACCCAGTACTTC

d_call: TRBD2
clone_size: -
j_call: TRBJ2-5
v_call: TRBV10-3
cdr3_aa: CAISKGAGGSETQYF
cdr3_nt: TGTGCCATCAGTAAAGGAGCGGGAGGGAGCGAGACCCAGTACTTC

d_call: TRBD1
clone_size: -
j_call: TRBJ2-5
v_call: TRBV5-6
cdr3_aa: CASSLQQGEETQYF
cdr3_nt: TGTGCCAGCAGCTTGCAGCAGGGGGAGGAGACCCAGTACTTC

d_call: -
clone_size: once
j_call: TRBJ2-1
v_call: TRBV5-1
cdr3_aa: CASSLVGGFSYNEQFF
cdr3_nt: TGCGCCAGCAGCTTGGTTGGCGGGTTCTCCTACAATGAGCAGTTCTTC

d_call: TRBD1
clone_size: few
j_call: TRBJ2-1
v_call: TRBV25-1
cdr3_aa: CASSESFRGTGAYNEQFF
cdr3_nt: TGTGCCAGCAGTGAATCCTTCCGGGGGACAGGGGCGTACAATGAGCAGTTCTTC

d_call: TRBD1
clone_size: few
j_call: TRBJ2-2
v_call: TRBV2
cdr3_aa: CASSWDRAGELFF
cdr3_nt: TGTGCCAGCAGTTGGGACAGGGCCGGGGAGCTGTTTTTT

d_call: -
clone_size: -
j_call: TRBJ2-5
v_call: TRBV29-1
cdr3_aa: CSVEPGRETQYF
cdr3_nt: TGCAGCGTTGAACCGGGGAGAGAGACCCAGTACTTC

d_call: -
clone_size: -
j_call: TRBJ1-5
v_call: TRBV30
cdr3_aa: CAWSHGTSNQPQHF
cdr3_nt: TGTGCCTGGAGTCACGGGACAAGTAATCAGCCCCAGCATTTT

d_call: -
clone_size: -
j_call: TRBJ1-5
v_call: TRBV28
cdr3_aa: CASSLVRAFRDQPQHF
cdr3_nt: TGTGCCAGCAGTTTAGTCCGTGCTTTCAGGGATCAGCCCCAGCATTTT

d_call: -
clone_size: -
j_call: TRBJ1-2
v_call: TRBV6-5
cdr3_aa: CASGYYSSGYTF
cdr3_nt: TGTGCCAGCGGTTATTATTCGTCGGGCTACACCTTC

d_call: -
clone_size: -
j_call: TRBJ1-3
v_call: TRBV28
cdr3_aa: CASSFGGPGNTIYF
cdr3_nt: TGTGCCAGCAGTTTCGGTGGTCCGGGAAACACCATATATTTT

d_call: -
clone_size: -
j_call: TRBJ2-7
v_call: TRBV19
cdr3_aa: CASSIGYSYEQYF
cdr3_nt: TGTGCCAGTAGTATAGGTTACTCCTACGAGCAGTACTTC

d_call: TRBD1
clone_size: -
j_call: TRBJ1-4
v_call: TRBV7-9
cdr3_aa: CASSLRTGDEKLFF
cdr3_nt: TGTGCCAGCAGCTTGAGGACAGGGGATGAAAAACTGTTTTTT

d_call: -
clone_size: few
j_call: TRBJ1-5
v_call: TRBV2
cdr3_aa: CASSGLLGNQPQHF
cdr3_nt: TGTGCCAGTTCGGGACTCTTGGGGAATCAGCCCCAGCATTTT